One and the same sample provided the 14 T cell receptor beta chains below, sequenced in a study of neoadjuvant nivolumab and ipilimumab in lung cancer. Method: immunoSEQ multiplex PCR; TCRdb's copy keeps in-frame clones and lacks some. The sample holds about 28,000 clones; over 80% are singletons and the top ten take over 4.5%. The source was tumor tissue, collected after neoadjuvant nivolumab, alone or with ipilimumab, at or shortly before surgery. The origin of the receptors is an adult with non-small cell lung cancer.

The genes are TRBV2 and TRBJ1-5, with D possibly matching TRBD1 (5 bases). The CDR3 runs 14 residues. CDR1 is SNHLY, CDR2 FYNNEI, per germline. V lost 5 bases and J 2 bases, leaving 10 bases between the germline ends. The CDR3 protein is CASSTGVGNQPQHF. The CDR3 coding sequence is TGTGCCAGCAGTACGGGGGTTGGCAATCAGCCCCAGCATTTT.

This clone was counted between two and nine times. Other DNA sequences in the sample encode the same CDR3. The chain is built from TRBV11-2 and TRBJ1-4, with 9 bases identical to TRBD1. CDR1 is SGHAT, CDR2 FQNNGV, per germline. The CDR3 covers 14 residues. The trim removed 5 bases at V and 8 bases at J, leaving 6 bases unmatched. DNA for the CDR3: TGTGCCAGCAGCCCGGGACAGGGCGACGAAAAACTGTTTTTT. Protein product: CASSPGQGDEKLFF.

V is TRBV19 and J is TRBJ1-1; TRBD1 matches 10 bases. The CDR3 spans 13 residues. The V gene's germline CDR1 is LNHDA and CDR2 SQIVND (reference sequence). V was clipped by 8 bases and J by 4 bases; unmatched bases: 4. As DNA, the CDR3 is TGTGCCAGTCGGGACAGGGGCGGCACTGAAGCTTTCTTT. Translation gives CASRDRGGTEAFF.

The V gene is TRBV7-2, the J gene TRBJ2-7; TRBD1 matches 7 bases. The CDR3 contains 14 residues. V lost 5 bases to trimming and J lost 4 bases; unmatched junction nucleotides: 8. Per germline, CDR1 SGHTA and CDR2 FQGNSA. CDR3 residues: CASSPRQGQYEQYF. CDR3 in DNA: TGTGCCAGCAGCCCACGACAGGGTCAGTACGAGCAGTACTTC. Drawing the rest from reference TRBV7-2 and TRBJ2-7, the complete variable domain is GAGVSQSPSNKVTEKGKDVELRCDPISGHTALYWYRQSLGQGLEFLIYFQGNSAPDKSGLPSDRFSAERTGGSVSTLTIQRTQQEDSAVYLCASSPRQGQYEQYFGPGTRLTVT.

The chain carries TRBV7-9 and TRBJ1-2; 12 bases agree with TRBD1. Germline V lookup: CDR1 SEHNR, CDR2 FQNEAQ (reference sequence). The CDR3 runs 14 residues. V shed 5 bases, J shed 8 bases, and the junction held 6 bases outside the gene matches. The CDR3 is CASSTGQGAEGYTF. CDR3 in DNA: TGTGCCAGCAGCACGGGACAGGGGGCGGAAGGCTACACCTTC. The full variable domain, rest sourced from reference TRBV7-9 and TRBJ1-2, is DTGVSQNPRHKITKRGQNVTFRCDPISEHNRLYWYRQTLGQGPEFLTYFQNEAQLEKSRLLSDRFSAERPKGSFSTLEIQRTEQGDSAMYLCASSTGQGAEGYTFGSGTRLTVV.

The V and J genes are TRBV5-1 and TRBJ1-1, with D maybe TRBD1 (6 bases). Deletions cut 4 bases from V and 10 bases from J, with 20 bases between. The CDR3 runs 14 residues. The germline CDR1 and CDR2 sequences are SGHRS and YFSETQ. The CDR3 loop reads CASSPATIQGRAFF. As DNA, the CDR3 is TGCGCCAGCAGCCCGGCTACGATACAGGGTAGAGCTTTCTTT.

CDR3 loop: CASSLVGGMNTEAFF. For the CDR3, the DNA is TGTGCCAGCAGCTTAGTTGGGGGTATGAACACTGAAGCTTTCTTT. The chain carries TRBV7-9 and TRBJ1-1; weak D call: TRBD1 (5 bases). This CDR3 spans 15 amino acids. V was cut by 1 base and J by 0 bases, with 9 bases left in between. CDR1 and CDR2 (germline): SEHNR, FQNEAQ (reference sequence).

The chain carries TRBV7-2 and TRBJ2-1, with unresolved D. The CDR3 totals 13 residues. V lost 5 bases and J lost 8, with 13 bases in between. Germline V gene data show CDR1 as SGHTA and CDR2 as FQGNSA. The CDR3: CASSANGSDEQFF. The CDR3 DNA sequence: TGTGCCAGCAGCGCTAACGGGTCTGATGAGCAGTTCTTC. The full variable domain, with the rest looked up from reference TRBV7-2 and TRBJ2-1, is GAGVSQSPSNKVTEKGKDVELRCDPISGHTALYWYRQSLGQGLEFLIYFQGNSAPDKSGLPSDRFSAERTGGSVSTLTIQRTQQEDSAVYLCASSANGSDEQFFGPGTRLTVL.

The rearrangement links TRBV30 to TRBJ1-2; possible D gene TRBD1, 6 bases. CDR1 and CDR2 from the germline V gene are GTSNPN and SVGIG (reference sequence). V shed 1 base and J shed 5 bases, with 14 bases lying between them. This CDR3 region has 14 residues. The CDR3 DNA follows: TGTGCCTGGAGTGAACAGGGTGAAGGTTATGGCTACACCTTC. Encoded protein: CAWSEQGEGYGYTF.

This chain uses TRBV5-1 with TRBJ1-6; 7 nucleotides match TRBD1. Germline V lookup: CDR1 SGHRS, CDR2 YFSETQ. The junction had 7 bases not matched to a gene; V was cut back by 1 base and J by 9 bases. CDR3 length: 15 amino acids. CDR3 bases: TGCGCCAGCAGCTTGAGGGACAGCGAAGGTTCACCCCTCCACTTT. This gives the protein CASSLRDSEGSPLHF.

The chain uses TRBV30 and TRBJ1-1; D gene ambiguous. V lost 0 bases and J lost 8, with 13 bases in between. Germline CDR1 and CDR2: GTSNPN and SVGIG (reference sequence). The CDR3 sequence is 13 residues long. CDR3 in amino acids: CAWSVRLEAEAFF. CDR3 coding DNA: TGTGCCTGGAGTGTACGTTTGGAAGCCGAAGCTTTCTTT.

This chain's CDR3 is CSASLKGTQYF. CDR3 nucleotide sequence: TGCAGTGCTAGCCTAAAGGGGACCCAGTACTTC. V usage is TRBV20-1 and J usage is TRBJ2-5; D is uncertain. The germline CDR1 and CDR2 sequences are DFQATT and SNEGSKA (reference sequence). V lost 3 bases and J lost 7, with 9 bases in between. This CDR3 comprises 11 residues.

This chain links TRBV28 with TRBJ1-2; possibly TRBD1 for D (6 bases). The CDR3 is made up of 14 amino acids. CDR1 and CDR2 from the germline V gene are MDHEN and SYDVKM. Deletions cut 5 bases from V and 3 bases from J, with 13 bases between. The CDR3 DNA sequence: TGTGCCAGCAGTCGGGCAGGGGTCGACTATGGCTACACCTTC. Amino acid sequence: CASSRAGVDYGYTF.

The chain uses TRBV9 and TRBJ1-2; D remains ambiguous. V was clipped by 3 bases and J by 1 base, with 10 bases between them. Germline values: CDR1 SGDLS, CDR2 YYNGEE. CDR3 size: 14 residues. The CDR3 bases are TGTGCCAGCAGCGCACACCACGGTAACTATGGCTACACCTTC. This sequence encodes CASSAHHGNYGYTF.